The 22 T cell receptor beta chains reported below all come from one sample, sequenced in a study of cytomegalovirus exposure and HLA in healthy donors. Use of 60 Vbeta and 13 Jbeta primers characterized the PCR. TCRdb keeps only in-frame clones here, not all; method: immunoSEQ multiplex PCR. The sample records 150,000 to 200,000 clones, roughly 80% being singletons. The sequenced sample was PBMCs. The receptors were sampled from a female donor in good health and CMV-seronegative.

This chain joins TRBV5-6 and TRBJ2-5; 12 bases are a match to TRBD1. The CDR3 has 15 amino acids. Germline V CDR1 and CDR2: SGHDT, YYEEEE. The V gene end was trimmed by 4 bases and the J gene end by 4 bases; junction bases not matched to a gene: 5. CDR3: CASSRDRGPLETQYF. The CDR3 bases are TGTGCCAGCAGCAGGGACAGGGGGCCGTTAGAGACCCAGTACTTC.

This clone was seen only once. V gene TRBV19 combines with J gene TRBJ2-7; 11 bases match TRBD1. Per germline, CDR1 LNHDA and CDR2 SQIVND (reference sequence). Germline trimming cut 10 bases from V and 7 bases from J; bases unmatched to any gene: 12. The CDR3 extends over 14 amino acids. CDR3 in amino acids: CATSKDRGQGEQYF. Here the CDR3 DNA reads TGTGCCACCTCCAAGGACAGGGGGCAGGGGGAGCAGTACTTC.

This chain links TRBV6-1 with TRBJ1-5; D gene uncertain. Trimming removed 3 bases at V and 1 base at J, with 7 bases between. The CDR3 loop spans 14 amino acids. Germline CDR1 is MNHNS and CDR2 is SASEGT. CDR3 residues: CASSDHGSNQPQHF. The DNA for the CDR3 is TGTGCCAGCAGTGACCACGGGAGCAATCAGCCCCAGCATTTT.

The V gene is TRBV7-8, the J gene TRBJ2-1, with 13 bases that match TRBD2. The CDR3 loop spans 15 amino acids. V dropped 3 bases and J dropped 8; count of bases not matched to a gene: 4. Germline V gene lookup returns CDR1 SGHVS and CDR2 FQNEAQ. This CDR3 reads CASSFRTSGSDEQFF. The CDR3 region has the DNA TGTGCCAGCAGCTTTCGGACTAGCGGGAGTGATGAGCAGTTCTTC.

The chain carries TRBV6-6 and TRBJ1-2; D is undetermined. CDR3 size: 12 residues. Germline assignment: CDR1 MNHNY and CDR2 SVGAGI (reference sequence). Trimming removed 6 bases from V and 13 bases from J, with 18 bases in between. CDR3 sequence reads: CASSHSSGQGTF. The DNA for the CDR3 is TGTGCCAGCAGCCACAGCAGCGGCCAAGGCACCTTC.

V gene TRBV30 combines with J gene TRBJ1-2; 7 positions match TRBD1. Germline lookup yields CDR1 GTSNPN and CDR2 SVGIG (reference sequence). The CDR3 covers 14 residues. V lost 2 bases and J lost 8; bases outside the gene matches: 11. The CDR3 DNA reads TGTGCCTGGAGTCCCCGTGGGACAGCCGGCGGCTACACCTTC. Translation: CAWSPRGTAGGYTF.

Here the CDR3 reads CASSDGQRQNTEAFF. CDR3 DNA sequence: TGTGCCAGTAGTGACGGACAGAGACAGAACACTGAAGCTTTCTTT. The chain uses TRBV19 and TRBJ1-1; maybe TRBD1 (6 bases). The CDR3 has 15 residues. V was shortened by 5 bases and J by 1 base, with 14 bases between the two germline ends. Germline CDR1 LNHDA, CDR2 SQIVND (reference sequence).

V is TRBV30 and J is TRBJ2-2, with 7 bases identical to TRBD1. The J segment lost 2 bases and the V segment lost 3 bases, leaving 6 bases of the junction unmatched. The CDR3 totals 15 residues. Germline values: CDR1 GTSNPN, CDR2 SVGIG (reference sequence). The CDR3 reads CAWRVKGANTGELFF. In DNA, the CDR3 is TGTGCCTGGAGAGTCAAGGGGGCCAACACCGGGGAGCTGTTTTTT.

DNA for the CDR3: TGTGCCAGCAGCTGGACAGGTGGCACCGGGGAGCTGTTTTTT. Protein: CASSWTGGTGELFF. The chain uses TRBV7-9 and TRBJ2-2; 7 nucleotides align to TRBD1. Trimming took 4 bases from V and 4 from J; bases not matched to a gene: 3. Germline assignment: CDR1 SEHNR and CDR2 FQNEAQ (reference sequence). This CDR3 spans 14 amino acids.

This clone appeared a single time. V is TRBV6-5 and J is TRBJ1-2; perhaps TRBD1 as D (6 bases). Germline V gene lookup returns CDR1 MNHEY and CDR2 SVGAGI. The length of the CDR3 is 15 residues. V gave up 0 bases and J gave up 3 bases, with 11 bases separating them. The CDR3 loop is CASSYSSWTDYGYTF. The CDR3 nucleotides read TGTGCCAGCAGTTACTCGTCCTGGACAGACTATGGCTACACCTTC.

This clone appeared a single time. The chain joins TRBV2 to TRBJ1-1; D is ambiguous. Germline values: CDR1 SNHLY, CDR2 FYNNEI. This CDR3 comprises 14 residues. The ends were cut back, 2 bases at V and 3 bases at J, with 10 bases in the middle. The CDR3 protein is CASSESLPHTEAFF. The DNA of the CDR3 is TGTGCCAGCAGTGAAAGCCTCCCCCACACTGAAGCTTTCTTT. Looking up the rest from reference TRBV2 and TRBJ1-1 gives the full variable domain: EPEVTQTPSHQVTQMGQEVILRCVPISNHLYFYWYRQILGQKVEFLVSFYNNEISEKSEIFDDQFSVERPDGSNFTLKIRSTKLEDSAMYFCASSESLPHTEAFFGQGTRLTVV.

The J gene is TRBJ1-3, the V gene TRBV7-9, with D unclear. CDR1 is SEHNR, CDR2 FQNEAQ, per germline (reference sequence). Trimming stripped 5 bases from V and 4 bases from J, with 12 bases between. The CDR3 is 14 residues long. The CDR3 region is CASSQAGPGNTIYF. In DNA form, the CDR3 reads TGTGCCAGCAGCCAAGCGGGCCCGGGAAACACCATATATTTT.

The chain joins TRBV5-1 to TRBJ1-1, with unresolved D. The CDR3 contains 15 residues. The V end lost 0 bases, the J end lost 6 bases, and 15 bases lay between the germline ends. Germline values: CDR1 SGHRS, CDR2 YFSETQ. The CDR3 DNA follows: TGCGCCAGCAGCTTGGACGCGGCCCCGGGGTCTGAAGCTTTCTTT. This encodes CASSLDAAPGSEAFF.

This clone showed up just a few times. The chain recombines TRBV28 with TRBJ1-2; 10 nucleotides align to TRBD1. J lost 6 bases, V lost 9 bases, and 4 bases had no gene match. The CDR3 sequence is 12 residues long. Germline loops: CDR1 MDHEN, CDR2 SYDVKM. This CDR3 is CASQTGGDGYTF. DNA of the CDR3: TGTGCCAGTCAGACAGGGGGCGATGGCTACACCTTC.

The chain employs TRBV5-5 and TRBJ2-7; D may be TRBD2 (7 bases). Looked up from germline, CDR1 is SGHKS and CDR2 is YYEKEE (reference sequence). This CDR3 has 14 amino acids. V lost 4 bases to trimming and J lost 4 bases, with 15 bases between them. CDR3 amino acids: CASSPGGGQYEQYF. The CDR3, as DNA: TGTGCCAGCAGCCCTGGGGGGGGGCAATACGAGCAGTACTTC. The whole variable domain, remainder taken from reference TRBV5-5 and TRBJ2-7, is DAGVTQSPTHLIKTRGQQVTLRCSPISGHKSVSWYQQVLGQGPQFIFQYYEKEERGRGNFPDRFSARQFPNYSSELNVNALLLGDSALYLCASSPGGGQYEQYFGPGTRLTVT.

The chain combines TRBV10-3 with TRBJ2-3; 11 nucleotides align to TRBD2. J lost 1 base, V lost 0 bases, and 3 bases had no gene match. Germline V lookup: CDR1 ENHRY, CDR2 SYGVKD. CDR3 length: 17 amino acids. The CDR3 nucleotides are TGTGCCATCAGTGAGTCTTGGACTAGCGGGCGCACAGATACGCAGTATTTT. Its translation is CAISESWTSGRTDTQYF.

The chain recombines TRBV29-1 with TRBJ1-1; 9 positions match TRBD1. The CDR3 contains 13 residues. Losses at the gene ends were 2 bases for V and 5 bases for J; bases not matched to a gene: 3. CDR1 and CDR2 from the germline V gene are SQVTM and ANQGSEA. The CDR3 here is CSVELDRGTEAFF. CDR3 DNA sequence: TGCAGCGTTGAATTGGACAGGGGAACTGAAGCTTTCTTT. The full variable domain, completed using reference TRBV29-1 and TRBJ1-1, is SAVISQKPSRDICQRGTSLTIQCQVDSQVTMMFWYRQQPGQSLTLIATANQGSEATYESGFVIDKFPISRPNLTFSTLTVSNMSPEDSSIYLCSVELDRGTEAFFGQGTRLTVV.

This clone was picked up one time. The rearrangement uses TRBV5-4 and TRBJ2-2; D call uncertain. The V end lost 4 bases, the J end lost 8 bases, and 9 bases lay between the germline ends. CDR1 is SGHNT and CDR2 is YYREEE in the germline V gene (reference sequence). This CDR3 is built from 12 residues. As DNA, the CDR3 is TGTGCCAGCAGCCCCCCCAGTGGGGAGCTGTTTTTT. It is translated as CASSPPSGELFF.

The rearrangement uses TRBV5-1 and TRBJ2-5; tentative D call: TRBD2 (7 bases). The germline V and J ends were trimmed by 5 bases and 5 bases, with 19 bases remaining between them. CDR3 length: 15 amino acids. CDR1 SGHRS and CDR2 YFSETQ come from the germline V gene. For the CDR3, the DNA is TGCGCCAGCAGACCCCTGGGGGGGGCCAGGGAGACCCAGTACTTC. Its protein product is CASRPLGGARETQYF. Using reference TRBV5-1 and TRBJ2-5 for the parts outside the CDR3, the full variable domain is KAGVTQTPRYLIKTRGQQVTLSCSPISGHRSVSWYQQTPGQGLQFLFEYFSETQRNKGNFPGRFSGRQFSNSRSEMNVSTLELGDSALYLCASRPLGGARETQYFGPGTRLLVL.

This clone was seen only once. The V call is TRBV7-2, the J call TRBJ1-1; 8 bases fit TRBD1. This CDR3 has 14 amino acids. Losses at the gene ends were 6 bases for V and 0 bases for J; bases not matched to a gene: 3. The germline V gene has CDR1 SGHTA and CDR2 FQGNSA. In nucleotides, the CDR3 is TGTGCCAGCAGACGACAGGGGCTGAACACTGAAGCTTTCTTT. Its protein is CASRRQGLNTEAFF.

V gene TRBV19 combines with J gene TRBJ1-5; D unclear. Germline assignment: CDR1 LNHDA and CDR2 SQIVND (reference sequence). This CDR3 has 13 residues. Trimming stripped 11 bases from V and 2 bases from J, with 13 bases between. The DNA for the CDR3 is TGTGCCGCGGGTTGGGCAGGCAATCAGCCCCAGCATTTT. It translates to CAAGWAGNQPQHF.

This chain connects TRBV5-1 to TRBJ2-6, with TRBD1 identical over 9 bases. Germline CDR1 and CDR2: SGHRS and YFSETQ. The trim removed 4 bases at V and 0 bases at J, leaving 5 bases unmatched. The CDR3 runs to 17 residues. The CDR3 loop reads CASSPGQGSSGANVLTF. CDR3 DNA sequence: TGCGCCAGCAGCCCGGGACAGGGCAGCTCTGGGGCCAACGTCCTGACTTTC.